These 9 T cell receptor beta chains came from one sample sequenced in a study of long-term antiretroviral therapy in people with HIV (dated by TCRdb to the early 2020s). The immunoSEQ hsTCRB v3.0 assay was used at survey level resolution to sequence the TRB variable region. The table was pulled from immuneACCESS by TCRdb, which kept in-frame rearrangements only. Such tables lose some clones; where checked, under half of the loss comes from unresolved V genes, and the rest has no known cause. The sample table contains 20,000 to 25,000 clones; only one count was recorded for around 76% of them. Approximately 12% of the sample lies in the top ten. Source: unsorted PBMCs, taken around 1.7 years before starting antiretroviral therapy. Every receptor here comes from a woman aged 35 to 49 with HIV.

The chain uses TRBV19 and TRBJ1-4; D is perhaps TRBD1 (5 bases). The V gene lost 6 bases and the J gene lost 3 bases, with 14 bases spanning the gap. In germline, CDR1 is LNHDA, CDR2 SQIVND (reference sequence). CDR3 length equals 15 residues. DNA of the CDR3: TGTGCCAGTAGCCTGGGACTGATCTCTAATGAAAAACTGTTTTTT. Protein: CASSLGLISNEKLFF.

This chain joins TRBV7-9 and TRBJ1-2; 7 positions match TRBD1. Losses at the gene ends were 6 bases for V and 4 bases for J; bases not matched to a gene: 11. The CDR3 is made up of 15 amino acids. In germline, CDR1 is SEHNR, CDR2 FQNEAQ (reference sequence). The CDR3 nucleotides read TGTGCCAGCAGTTTCTCGACAGGGCATCCCTATGGCTACACCTTC. It yields the protein CASSFSTGHPYGYTF.

V is TRBV28 and J is TRBJ1-2, with TRBD1 as a possible D gene (5 bases). V was trimmed by 2 bases and J by 4 bases, leaving 8 bases between them. The CDR3 is 13 amino acids. Per germline, CDR1 MDHEN and CDR2 SYDVKM. CDR3 residues: CASSLDRSYGYTF. CDR3 in DNA: TGTGCCAGCAGTTTAGACAGAAGCTATGGCTACACCTTC.

The chain carries TRBV7-9 and TRBJ2-2; 8 nucleotides match TRBD2. This CDR3 has 15 residues. CDR1 is SEHNR, CDR2 FQNEAQ, per germline (reference sequence). Unmatched junction bases numbered 7, after V lost 4 bases and J lost 6 bases. CDR3 nucleotides: TGTGCCAGCAGCTCGTTAGCGGGAATCGCCGGGGAGCTGTTTTTT. Translated: CASSSLAGIAGELFF.

The rearrangement uses TRBV6-1 and TRBJ2-4; D is undetermined. CDR1 and CDR2 from the germline V gene are MNHNS and SASEGT. The V end lost 1 base, the J end lost 3 bases, and 7 bases lay between the germline ends. The CDR3 runs 14 residues. The CDR3: CASSEGLNKNIQYF. DNA of the CDR3: TGTGCCAGCAGTGAAGGGCTAAACAAAAACATTCAGTACTTC.

This clone was seen more than once but under ten times. The genes are TRBV20-1 and TRBJ2-2; D unresolved. Germline assignment: CDR1 DFQATT and CDR2 SNEGSKA (reference sequence). The germline V and J ends were trimmed by 3 bases and 5 bases, with 4 bases remaining between them. There are 11 residues in the CDR3. CDR3 protein: CSASRTGELFF. The DNA for the CDR3 is TGCAGTGCTAGCAGGACCGGGGAGCTGTTTTTT.

This chain uses TRBV14 with TRBJ2-5; D is perhaps TRBD2 (5 bases). Per the germline V gene, CDR1 is SGHDN and CDR2 is FVKESK. The CDR3 has 15 amino acids. V shed 1 base and J shed 5 bases, with 14 bases lying between them. CDR3 sequence: CASSQGLTNRETQYF. The CDR3 DNA follows: TGTGCCAGCAGCCAAGGACTAACTAATAGGGAGACCCAGTACTTC.

The chain carries TRBV2 and TRBJ1-2; D is possibly TRBD1 (5 bases). This CDR3 has 13 residues. Germline V CDR1 and CDR2: SNHLY, FYNNEI. Trimming left V 6 bases short and J 6 bases short, with 14 bases between. The CDR3 sequence is CASRDQGEDGYTF. The CDR3 coding sequence is TGTGCCAGCAGGGACCAGGGTGAAGATGGCTACACCTTC.

A single count supports this clone. The rearrangement uses TRBV5-1 and TRBJ1-1, with TRBD1 matching over 10 bases. CDR1 SGHRS and CDR2 YFSETQ come from the germline V gene. The V and J ends lost 0 bases and 5 bases, in that order; junction bases with no gene match: 7. CDR3 size: 16 residues. This CDR3 is CASSLAGTGEGTEAFF. CDR3 DNA: TGCGCCAGCAGCTTGGCCGGGACAGGGGAAGGTACTGAAGCTTTCTTT.